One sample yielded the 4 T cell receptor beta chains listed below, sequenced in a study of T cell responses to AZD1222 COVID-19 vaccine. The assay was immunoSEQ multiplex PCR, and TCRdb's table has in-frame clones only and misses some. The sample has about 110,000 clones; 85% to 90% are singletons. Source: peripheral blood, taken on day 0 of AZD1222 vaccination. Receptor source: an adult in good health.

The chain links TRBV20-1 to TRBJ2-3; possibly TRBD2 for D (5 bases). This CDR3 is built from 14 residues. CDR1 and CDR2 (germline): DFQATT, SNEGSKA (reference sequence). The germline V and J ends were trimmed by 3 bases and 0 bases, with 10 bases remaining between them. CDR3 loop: CSASRLASTDTQYF. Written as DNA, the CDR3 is TGCAGTGCTAGTAGGCTAGCCAGCACAGATACGCAGTATTTT.

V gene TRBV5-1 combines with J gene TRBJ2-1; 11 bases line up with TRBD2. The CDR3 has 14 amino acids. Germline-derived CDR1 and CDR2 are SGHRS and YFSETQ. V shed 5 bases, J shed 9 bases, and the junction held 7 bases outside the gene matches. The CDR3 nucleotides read TGCGCCAGCAGGATAGCGGGAGGGCCGTTTGAGCAGTTCTTC. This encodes CASRIAGGPFEQFF.

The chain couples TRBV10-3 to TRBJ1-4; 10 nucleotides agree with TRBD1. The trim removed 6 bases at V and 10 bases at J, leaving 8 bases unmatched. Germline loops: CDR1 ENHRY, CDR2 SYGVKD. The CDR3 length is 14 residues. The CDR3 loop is CAISGQGDEGKLFF. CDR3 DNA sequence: TGTGCCATCAGCGGACAGGGGGATGAGGGAAAACTGTTTTTT.

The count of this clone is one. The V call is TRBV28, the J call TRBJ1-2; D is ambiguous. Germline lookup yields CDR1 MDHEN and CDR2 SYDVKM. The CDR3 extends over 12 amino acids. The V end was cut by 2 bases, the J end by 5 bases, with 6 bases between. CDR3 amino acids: CASSLMGYGYTF. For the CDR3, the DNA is TGTGCCAGCAGTTTAATGGGTTATGGCTACACCTTC.